This T cell receptor beta chain was documented in a study of response to subunit inactivated influenza vaccine. The table lists this clonotype with a few counts. TCRdb recomputed calls from the RT-PCR reads with MiXCR, one row per CDR3 protein. There are hundreds of thousands of distinct CDR3 sequences in the sample; 7.5% to 8.5% occur only once, and approximately 12% lies in the top ten. The material sequenced was PBMCs from blood, taken roughly 24 months after vaccination. This receptor was obtained from a man aged 50 to 75 who received an inactivated influenza vaccine.

The CDR3: CASSQSGLAVEETQYF. CDR3 in DNA: TGCGCCAGCAGCCAAAGCGGACTAGCGGTAGAAGAGACCCAGTACTTC. The V call is TRBV4-3, the J call TRBJ2-5; 10 bases match TRBD2. Germline CDR1 LGHNA, CDR2 YSLEER. The V gene end was trimmed by 2 bases and the J gene end by 3 bases; junction bases not matched to a gene: 6. This CDR3 contains 16 residues.